The rows below give T cell receptor beta chains drawn from one sample of a study of T cell changes during pregnancy in multiple sclerosis. Profiled with immunoSEQ multiplex PCR; TCRdb holds only in-frame clones, not every one. Of under 60,000 clones in the sample, 80% to 95% were seen once. Sequencing was performed on CD4+ T cells from peripheral blood mononuclear cells, taken after pregnancy. The receptor set was obtained from a female donor with multiple sclerosis, enrolled in a pregnancy study. The CDR3 runs from the conserved cysteine through the conserved F or W. The order of the fields is V gene, clone size, J gene, CDR3 protein. The listing skips clone size in some rows; elsewhere it reads once, few, many or a size class.

>TRBV19|NA|TRBJ2-7
CASKTSGSKYEQYF
>TRBV7-9|NA|TRBJ1-2
CASSIRTNLDGYTF
>TRBV11-2|NA|TRBJ2-7
CASSLKAAGVSHEQYF
>TRBV19|NA|TRBJ2-6
CASSLGQGAPGANVLTF
>TRBV6-6|NA|TRBJ2-7
CASRSGGSSYEQYF
>TRBV7-8|once|TRBJ1-2
CASSLQGLGQGGSGYTF
>TRBV29-1|NA|TRBJ2-7
CSVELPGEQYF
>TRBV7-2|NA|TRBJ2-2
CASSRDSHTGELFF
>TRBV13|NA|TRBJ1-4
CASSLGLAVGGNEKLFF
>TRBV18|NA|TRBJ2-1
CASSPLSGVNNEQFF
>TRBV27|NA|TRBJ2-5
CASSSWRRETQYF
>TRBV15|NA|TRBJ1-2
CATSSGTGGLYGYTF
>TRBV14|NA|TRBJ2-1
CASSSPLAGSKFF
>TRBV25-1|NA|TRBJ2-1
CATQLSGSYNEQFF